These 10 T cell receptor beta chains were all obtained from the same sample, sequenced in a study of blood T cell repertoires in COVID-19. Data came from immunoSEQ multiplex PCR; TCRdb stores just in-frame clones and leaves some out. The sample yields approximately 52,000 clones, about 91% seen once. Sequences were obtained from peripheral blood. Receptors originate from a man aged 50-59 years with active COVID-19.

The chain carries TRBV3-1 (or the pseudogene TRBV3-2) and TRBJ2-7; 7 nucleotides line up with TRBD1. Germline V gives CDR1 LGHDT, CDR2 YNNKEL (reference sequence). J lost 4 bases, V lost 10 bases, and 13 bases had no gene match. This CDR3 contains 14 residues. Here the CDR3 DNA reads TGTGCCACCTCGTCCGGGACAGAATTTTACGAGCAGTACTTC. Translated: CATSSGTEFYEQYF.

The chain carries TRBV6-5 and TRBJ1-6, with D unresolved. Trimming shortened V by 0 bases and J by 4 bases, and 10 bases separated the two germline ends. This CDR3 is built from 16 residues. The germline V gene has CDR1 MNHEY and CDR2 SVGAGI. CDR3 loop: CASSYSAGGYNSPLHF. The CDR3, as DNA: TGTGCCAGCAGTTACTCAGCGGGCGGGTATAATTCACCCCTCCACTTT.

CDR3 residues: CASSLARAGGKETQYF. CDR3 coding DNA: TGCGCCAGCAGCTTGGCCAGAGCGGGGGGAAAAGAGACCCAGTACTTC. V usage is TRBV5-1 and J usage is TRBJ2-5, with 9 positions matching TRBD2. The CDR3 is 16 residues long. CDR1 is SGHRS and CDR2 is YFSETQ in the germline V gene. With 0 bases clipped from V and 3 bases from J, the junction kept 6 bases outside the gene matches. Using reference TRBV5-1 and TRBJ2-5 for the parts outside the CDR3, the full variable domain is KAGVTQTPRYLIKTRGQQVTLSCSPISGHRSVSWYQQTPGQGLQFLFEYFSETQRNKGNFPGRFSGRQFSNSRSEMNVSTLELGDSALYLCASSLARAGGKETQYFGPGTRLLVL.

The chain uses TRBV19 and TRBJ2-1; D might be TRBD1 (6 bases). V was shortened by 7 bases and J by 12 bases, with 25 bases between the two germline ends. Germline CDR1 is LNHDA and CDR2 is SQIVND (reference sequence). The CDR3 length is 15 residues. In DNA, the CDR3 is TGTGCCAGTACCACTCTGAGTAACAGGGAAGTGGGGCAGTTCTTC. The encoded protein is CASTTLSNREVGQFF.

This chain joins TRBV5-5 and TRBJ2-7; TRBD1 matches at 8 bases. This CDR3 comprises 16 residues. The V segment lost 1 base and the J segment 0 bases; nucleotides outside the gene matches: 6. Germline V lookup: CDR1 SGHKS, CDR2 YYEKEE (reference sequence). The CDR3 nucleotides read TGTGCCAGCAGCTTGTCCCCGACAGGGGTCTCCTACGAGCAGTACTTC. It yields the protein CASSLSPTGVSYEQYF. The whole variable domain, remainder taken from reference TRBV5-5 and TRBJ2-7, is DAGVTQSPTHLIKTRGQQVTLRCSPISGHKSVSWYQQVLGQGPQFIFQYYEKEERGRGNFPDRFSARQFPNYSSELNVNALLLGDSALYLCASSLSPTGVSYEQYFGPGTRLTVT.

The J gene is TRBJ2-7, the V gene TRBV7-9; no clear D. Per the germline V gene, CDR1 is SEHNR and CDR2 is FQNEAQ (reference sequence). Trimming pared 2 bases from V and 5 bases from J, leaving 4 bases between. CDR3 length: 11 amino acids. The CDR3 loop is CASSLKHEQYF. The CDR3 DNA sequence: TGTGCCAGCAGCTTAAAGCACGAGCAGTACTTC.

The chain links TRBV28 to TRBJ1-5; D remains unclear. Germline V gene data show CDR1 as MDHEN and CDR2 as SYDVKM. The V and J ends lost 6 bases and 0 bases respectively, with 12 bases between them. There are 15 residues in the CDR3. This CDR3 reads CASSESGGSNQPQHF. CDR3 nucleotide sequence: TGTGCCAGCAGCGAATCCGGAGGTAGCAATCAGCCCCAGCATTTT.

The V call is TRBV5-1, the J call TRBJ2-1, with 9 bases aligning to TRBD2. The CDR3 totals 16 residues. Losses at the gene ends were 5 bases for V and 2 bases for J; bases not matched to a gene: 8. From germline, CDR1 is SGHRS and CDR2 YFSETQ. The CDR3 DNA reads TGCGCCAGCAGATCTTCCGGGACTAGCACCTACAATGAGCAGTTCTTC. As protein: CASRSSGTSTYNEQFF.

The chain combines TRBV19 with TRBJ1-1, with D perhaps matching TRBD1 (5 bases). CDR3 length equals 14 residues. Deletions cut 3 bases from V and 4 bases from J, with 12 bases between. Per germline, CDR1 LNHDA and CDR2 SQIVND (reference sequence). CDR3 sequence: CASSIGGGRTEAFF. For the CDR3, the DNA is TGTGCCAGTAGTATTGGGGGGGGTCGCACTGAAGCTTTCTTT.

The chain recombines TRBV28 with TRBJ2-5; D uncertain. There are 12 residues in the CDR3. V shed 8 bases and J shed 3 bases, with 10 bases lying between them. Germline assignment: CDR1 MDHEN and CDR2 SYDVKM. DNA for the CDR3: TGTGCCAGCGGCAGGCTAAAAGAGACCCAGTACTTC. This gives the protein CASGRLKETQYF.